This TCR beta chain emerged from a study of control samples from healthy donors and cancer patients. Germline V gene lookup returns CDR1 KGHSH and CDR2 LQKENI. Trimming stripped 3 bases from V and 4 bases from J, with 15 bases between. The CDR3 runs 15 residues. Clones were sequenced by immunoSEQ multiplex PCR, and TCRdb holds only the in-frame ones, with some missing. This table has about 100,000 clones, roughly 87% appearing once. The TCR originated in a woman between 45 and 60 years old in good health. The gene calls are TRBV18 and TRBJ1-1, with TRBD1 as a possible D gene (5 bases). The sequenced material came from blood. The CDR3 sequence is CASSPPTVRGTEAFF. CDR3 DNA sequence: TGTGCCAGCTCACCCCCTACCGTGAGGGGCACTGAAGCTTTCTTT.